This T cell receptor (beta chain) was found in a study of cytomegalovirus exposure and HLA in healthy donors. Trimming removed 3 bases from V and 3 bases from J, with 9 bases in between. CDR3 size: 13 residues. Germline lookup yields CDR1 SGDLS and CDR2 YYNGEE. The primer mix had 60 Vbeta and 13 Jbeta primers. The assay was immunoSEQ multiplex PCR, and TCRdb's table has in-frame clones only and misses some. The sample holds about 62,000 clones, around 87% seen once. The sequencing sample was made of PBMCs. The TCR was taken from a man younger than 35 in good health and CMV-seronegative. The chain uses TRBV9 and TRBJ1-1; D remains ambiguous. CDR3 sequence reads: CASSAYLDTEAFF. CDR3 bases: TGTGCCAGCAGCGCCTACTTGGACACTGAAGCTTTCTTT.